One sample yielded the 16 T cell receptor beta chains listed below, sequenced in a study of blood T cell repertoires in COVID-19. Repertoires were generated with immunoSEQ multiplex PCR, while TCRdb's copy carries only in-frame clones and drops some. The table lists about 87,000 clones, around 90% of them singletons, with roughly 5.4% in the top ten. The material sequenced was peripheral blood. The origin of the receptors is a man aged 40-55 years with acute or convalescent COVID-19.

The chain recombines TRBV7-2 with TRBJ2-7; TRBD1 matches 9 bases. In germline, CDR1 is SGHTA, CDR2 FQGNSA. This CDR3 is built from 15 residues. The V segment lost 1 base and the J segment 3 bases; nucleotides outside the gene matches: 4. In DNA, the CDR3 is TGTGCCAGCAGCTTAGGGGACAGGGAATTCTACGAGCAGTACTTC. It yields the protein CASSLGDREFYEQYF.

The chain recombines TRBV30 with TRBJ1-1, with TRBD1 matching over 8 bases. The CDR3 consists of 17 residues. In germline, CDR1 is GTSNPN, CDR2 SVGIG (reference sequence). The junction had 9 bases not matched to a gene; V was cut back by 0 bases and J by 0 bases. CDR3 DNA: TGTGCCTGGAGTGTGGGGACAGGACCTAGAATGAACACTGAAGCTTTCTTT. This sequence encodes CAWSVGTGPRMNTEAFF.

V gene TRBV7-6 combines with J gene TRBJ2-1; TRBD1 is a possible D gene (5 bases). Per the germline V gene, CDR1 is SGHVS and CDR2 is FNYEAQ. This CDR3 contains 13 residues. V was pared by 5 bases and J by 5 bases, with 10 bases between. CDR3 DNA: TGTGCCAGCAGCCTGGACATTAACAATGAGCAGTTCTTC. It specifies CASSLDINNEQFF.

The rearrangement joins TRBV9 to TRBJ1-2; the D is unclear. V dropped 0 bases and J dropped 2 bases, with 11 bases sitting between them. Germline V gene sequence: CDR1 SGDLS, CDR2 YYNGEE. The CDR3 has 15 residues. Here the CDR3 reads CASSVDTVINYGYTF. The DNA for the CDR3 is TGTGCCAGCAGCGTAGACACAGTGATAAACTATGGCTACACCTTC.

The CDR3 protein is CASSFDRGKPGANVLTF. As DNA, the CDR3 is TGTGCCAGCAGCTTTGACAGGGGTAAACCTGGGGCCAACGTCCTGACTTTC. The rearrangement uses TRBV5-6 and TRBJ2-6; TRBD1 aligns across 8 bases. The CDR3 totals 17 residues. Germline V gene lookup returns CDR1 SGHDT and CDR2 YYEEEE. The ends lost 2 bases at V and 2 bases at J; junction bases unmatched: 6.

The chain couples TRBV5-1 to TRBJ1-4, with D hard to call. The CDR3 extends over 13 amino acids. Germline V gene data show CDR1 as SGHRS and CDR2 as YFSETQ. Trimming took off 0 bases at V and 6 bases at J, with 6 bases between the two ends. The CDR3 region is CASSLVGDEKLFF. The CDR3 region has the DNA TGCGCCAGCAGCTTGGTCGGGGATGAAAAACTGTTTTTT.

V and J are TRBV7-9 and TRBJ2-5, with D maybe TRBD1 (6 bases). The V end was cut by 5 bases, the J end by 5 bases, with 15 bases between. The CDR3 spans 14 residues. Germline V gene data show CDR1 as SEHNR and CDR2 as FQNEAQ (reference sequence). CDR3 nucleotide sequence: TGTGCCAGCAGCCTCGGACAGTTCGAGGAGACCCAGTACTTC. Translated, it gives CASSLGQFEETQYF. Variable domain in full (rest from reference TRBV7-9 and TRBJ2-5): DTGVSQNPRHKITKRGQNVTFRCDPISEHNRLYWYRQTLGQGPEFLTYFQNEAQLEKSRLLSDRFSAERPKGSFSTLEIQRTEQGDSAMYLCASSLGQFEETQYFGPGTRLLVL.

The chain recombines TRBV3-1 (or the pseudogene TRBV3-2) with TRBJ1-3; D unclear. CDR1 is LGHDT, CDR2 YNNKEL, per germline (reference sequence). This CDR3 contains 17 residues. V was shortened by 4 bases and J by 0 bases, with 16 bases between the two germline ends. Written as DNA, the CDR3 is TGTGCCAGCAGCCGAAAGAGTCATGGGAGCTCTGGAAACACCATATATTTT. Translated, it gives CASSRKSHGSSGNTIYF.

The chain has TRBV5-1 and TRBJ2-5, with 8 bases that match TRBD1. Losses at the gene ends were 4 bases for V and 2 bases for J; bases not matched to a gene: 4. The CDR3 extends over 14 amino acids. Germline lookup yields CDR1 SGHRS and CDR2 YFSETQ. In DNA, the CDR3 is TGCGCCAGCAGCACCGGGACAGGACAAGAGACCCAGTACTTC. Its translation is CASSTGTGQETQYF.

The V and J genes are TRBV4-2 and TRBJ2-5, with D perhaps matching TRBD2 (5 bases). V gave up 4 bases and J gave up 2 bases, with 17 bases separating them. CDR1 and CDR2 (germline): LGHNA, YNFKEQ. The CDR3 consists of 16 residues. The CDR3 loop reads CASSLAGFSTQETQYF. The DNA of the CDR3 is TGTGCCAGCAGCCTTGCGGGTTTTAGTACGCAAGAGACCCAGTACTTC.

This sequence joins TRBV9 and TRBJ1-3; D gene uncertain. The CDR3 has 14 amino acids. Germline lookup yields CDR1 SGDLS and CDR2 YYNGEE. The germline V and J ends were trimmed by 3 bases and 4 bases, with 11 bases remaining between them. This chain's CDR3 is CASSETRSGNTIYF. The CDR3, as DNA: TGTGCCAGCAGCGAGACACGCAGCGGAAACACCATATATTTT.

The V and J genes are TRBV6-5 and TRBJ1-5; 7 positions agree with TRBD1. Germline V lookup: CDR1 MNHEY, CDR2 SVGAGI. The CDR3 is 13 amino acids. V shed 6 bases and J 4 bases; nucleotides not matched to a gene: 3. The CDR3 DNA follows: TGTGCCAGCAGAAAACAGGGGAATCAGCCCCAGCATTTT. Translated, it gives CASRKQGNQPQHF.

The J gene is TRBJ2-1, the V gene TRBV11-2; the D gene is possibly TRBD2 (6 bases). This CDR3 comprises 16 residues. Germline lookup yields CDR1 SGHAT and CDR2 FQNNGV. V lost 2 bases and J 4 bases, leaving 15 bases between the germline ends. The chain's CDR3 is CASSLSGRDGYNEQFF. CDR3 coding DNA: TGTGCCAGCAGCTTATCAGGGCGGGATGGTTACAATGAGCAGTTCTTC.

The CDR3 protein is CASSQGQLLNSPLHF. For the CDR3, the DNA is TGTGCCAGCAGCCAAGGACAGCTTCTTAATTCACCCCTCCACTTT. This chain links TRBV3-1 (or the pseudogene TRBV3-2) with TRBJ1-6; D might be TRBD1 (5 bases). The CDR3 extends over 15 amino acids. Germline CDR1 reads LGHDT; CDR2 reads YNNKEL (reference sequence). Trimming cost V 1 base and J 6 bases, with 10 bases left between them.

The rearrangement links TRBV29-1 to TRBJ1-1, with D possibly TRBD1 on 5 matching bases. Trimming took 8 bases from V and 2 from J, leaving 12 bases between them. Per the germline V gene, CDR1 is SQVTM and CDR2 is ANQGSEA. The CDR3 covers 12 residues. CDR3 region: CSCRQSNTEAFF. In nucleotides, the CDR3 is TGCAGCTGCCGACAGAGCAACACTGAAGCTTTCTTT.

The CDR3: CASSIASRRTSTDTQYF. Written as DNA, the CDR3 is TGTGCCAGTAGTATAGCCAGTCGGCGGACTAGCACAGATACGCAGTATTTT. The rearrangement uses TRBV19 and TRBJ2-3; possible D gene TRBD2, 5 bases. Trimming took 1 base from V and 0 from J, leaving 14 bases between them. The CDR3 length is 17 residues. Germline-derived CDR1 and CDR2 are LNHDA and SQIVND (reference sequence).